The 24 T cell receptor beta chains in this list originate from one sample, sequenced in a study of blood T cells in healthy people across ages. Combining a sample-barcoded 5' primer with a J-beta primer mix, a second PCR ran for roughly 7 to 11 cycles. MiXCR, run by TCRdb on the 5' RACE reads, gives a single entry per CDR3 protein. The sample consists of hundreds of thousands of distinct CDR3 sequences, roughly 35% of them appearing once. Specimen: blood. All receptors come from a man between 18 and 29 years old in good health.

The J gene is TRBJ2-2, the V gene TRBV28; weak D call: TRBD1 (5 bases). Germline V gene data show CDR1 as MDHEN and CDR2 as SYDVKM. CDR3 length equals 16 residues. V was pared by 6 bases and J by 1 base, with 15 bases between. The CDR3 DNA sequence: TGTGCCAGCAGCCCAATCCCCAGGGTGAACACCGGGGAGCTGTTTTTT. Protein: CASSPIPRVNTGELFF.

The rearrangement uses TRBV6-5 and TRBJ1-5; 11 nucleotides match TRBD1. V was pared by 5 bases and J by 5 bases, with 5 bases of the junction left unmatched. The V gene's germline CDR1 is MNHEY and CDR2 SVGAGI. The CDR3 sequence is 15 residues long. The CDR3 loop reads CASSPGTGGYQPQHF. CDR3 sequence (DNA): TGTGCCAGCAGTCCCGGGACAGGGGGGTATCAGCCCCAGCATTTT.

This clonotype was found a few times. The chain recombines TRBV6-5 with TRBJ1-2; tentative D call: TRBD1 (6 bases). The CDR3 length is 13 residues. Germline V lookup: CDR1 MNHEY, CDR2 SVGAGI. V was clipped by 7 bases and J by 8 bases, with 17 bases between them. DNA of the CDR3: TGTGCCAGCACCTTCGCGGGGGCGCAGGGCTACACCTTC. It codes for CASTFAGAQGYTF.

The rearrangement uses TRBV20-1 and TRBJ1-2; 7 nucleotides agree with TRBD1. The CDR3 is made up of 13 amino acids. The J segment lost 3 bases and the V segment lost 1 base, leaving 2 bases of the junction unmatched. Germline CDR1 reads DFQATT; CDR2 reads SNEGSKA (reference sequence). In DNA form, the CDR3 reads TGCAGTGCTAGAGGACAGGGTTACTATGGCTACACCTTC. Protein product: CSARGQGYYGYTF.

The chain combines TRBV6-2 or TRBV6-3 with TRBJ2-7; D ambiguous. Germline V gives CDR1 MNHEY, CDR2 SVGEGT. The CDR3 has 13 residues. Trimming stripped 2 bases from V and 3 bases from J, with 8 bases between. As DNA, the CDR3 is TGTGCCAGCAGTTACCGCCATAGCTACGAGCAGTACTTC. Its translation is CASSYRHSYEQYF.

About this clonotype itself: Relative to the germline gene, one junction end is altered; a read error may explain this. This chain joins TRBV9 and TRBJ1-2, with a tentative D call TRBD1 (6 bases). The germline gives CDR1 SGDLS, CDR2 YYNGEE. The CDR3 runs 15 residues. CDR3 region: CTSSAEGGDRYGYTF. DNA for the CDR3: TGTACCAGCAGCGCGGAGGGGGGGGACCGCTATGGCTACACCTTC.

The chain combines TRBV12-3 or TRBV12-4 with TRBJ2-5, with TRBD2 matching over 11 bases. The J segment lost 3 bases and the V segment lost 6 bases, leaving 9 bases of the junction unmatched. The CDR3 length is 16 residues. The CDR3 loop reads CASRLKLAGVEETQYF. The CDR3 nucleotides are TGTGCCAGCAGACTAAAACTAGCGGGAGTAGAAGAGACCCAGTACTTC.

This clonotype was observed a handful of times. CDR3 sequence: CASSYQGAYNEQYF. CDR3 sequence (DNA): TGTGCCAGCAGTTACCAGGGGGCATACAATGAGCAGTACTTC. This chain connects TRBV6-6 to TRBJ2-7, with 8 nucleotides matching TRBD1. Trimming at V came to 2 bases and at J to 7 bases, leaving 7 bases not matched to a gene. Germline CDR1 reads MNHNY; CDR2 reads SVGAGI (reference sequence). CDR3 length: 14 amino acids.

The gene calls are TRBV10-3 and TRBJ1-1; D is ambiguous. CDR1 is ENHRY, CDR2 SYGVKD, per germline. This CDR3 region has 13 residues. The CDR3 protein is CVTVDFGNTEAFF. The DNA for the CDR3 is TGTGTCACCGTGGACTTCGGGAACACTGAAGCTTTCTTT.

The chain uses TRBV6-2 or TRBV6-3 and TRBJ1-2; the D gene is possibly TRBD1 (5 bases). The V end was cut by 4 bases, the J end by 4 bases, with 13 bases between. The CDR3 covers 14 residues. Germline CDR1 and CDR2: MNHEY and SVGEGT. CDR3 amino acids: CASSSTIDSYGYTF. The CDR3 bases are TGTGCCAGCAGTTCCACGATTGACAGCTATGGCTACACCTTC.

The V and J genes are TRBV7-2 and TRBJ2-1; 10 bases align to TRBD2. Germline CDR1 is SGHTA and CDR2 is FQGNSA. The CDR3 contains 15 residues. The trim removed 10 bases at V and 6 bases at J, leaving 12 bases unmatched. The CDR3 spells CATEPGAGGPNEQFF. The DNA for the CDR3 is TGTGCCACCGAACCTGGAGCGGGGGGGCCCAATGAGCAGTTCTTC.

This clonotype was seen a few times. The chain recombines TRBV7-2 with TRBJ2-7; TRBD2 matches 7 bases. This CDR3 contains 15 residues. V lost 1 base, J lost 7 bases, and 10 bases stayed unmatched. Germline CDR1 is SGHTA and CDR2 is FQGNSA. The CDR3 DNA sequence: TGTGCCAGCAGCTTAGGAGCGGGGTCTCACAATGAGCAGTACTTC. This codes for CASSLGAGSHNEQYF.

This clonotype was counted between two and nine times. The chain combines TRBV18 with TRBJ1-5; D is possibly TRBD1 (5 bases). V was shortened by 4 bases and J by 4 bases, with 11 bases between the two germline ends. The CDR3 runs 14 residues. CDR1 and CDR2 from the germline V gene are KGHSH and LQKENI. The CDR3 bases are TGTGCCAGCTCACACCAGGGTGATAATCAGCCCCAGCATTTT. Its protein product is CASSHQGDNQPQHF.

The chain uses TRBV12-3 or TRBV12-4 and TRBJ1-2; 8 nucleotides match TRBD1. With 8 bases clipped from V and 4 bases from J, the junction kept 6 bases outside the gene matches. The CDR3 runs 13 residues. This chain's CDR3 is CASGTGFFYGYTF. CDR3 in DNA: TGTGCCAGCGGGACAGGATTCTTCTATGGCTACACCTTC.

This clonotype was seen a handful of times. The chain employs TRBV5-1 and TRBJ1-1; TRBD1 matches 8 bases. The germline gives CDR1 SGHRS, CDR2 YFSETQ. The V segment lost 1 base and the J segment 5 bases; nucleotides outside the gene matches: 7. The CDR3 loop spans 15 amino acids. CDR3 coding DNA: TGCGCCAGCAGCTTGTTTCAGGGGGCAAGAACTGAAGCTTTCTTT. It encodes CASSLFQGARTEAFF.

The rearrangement joins TRBV12-3 or TRBV12-4 to TRBJ1-1, with no clear D. The V end lost 4 bases, the J end lost 1 base, and 10 bases lay between the germline ends. The CDR3 is 14 amino acids. The CDR3 nucleotides are TGTGCCAGCAGTTCGCAGTCGGCGAACACTGAAGCTTTCTTT. Translated, it gives CASSSQSANTEAFF.

In its sample, this clonotype was seen a few times. The V gene is TRBV12-5, the J gene TRBJ2-7; D gene unclear. This CDR3 spans 13 amino acids. Per germline, CDR1 LGHNT and CDR2 FRNRAP. The V gene lost 7 bases and the J gene lost 7 bases, with 17 bases spanning the gap. The CDR3 bases are TGTGCTAGTGCCGATGCCCCTTACAATGAGCAGTACTTC. The encoded protein is CASADAPYNEQYF.

This chain joins TRBV16 and TRBJ1-5; 8 bases are a match to TRBD1. CDR1 KGHSY and CDR2 FQNENV come from the germline V gene. The length of the CDR3 is 17 residues. V lost 7 bases and J lost 0; bases outside the gene matches: 11. The CDR3 nucleotides read TGTGCCAGCATCGATTCCGGGACAGGCAATAGCAATCAGCCCCAGCATTTT. The encoded protein is CASIDSGTGNSNQPQHF.

This clonotype was picked up many times. The V call is TRBV7-9, the J call TRBJ1-1; D call uncertain. The V gene's germline CDR1 is SEHNR and CDR2 FQNEAQ (reference sequence). Trimming cost V 5 bases and J 1 base, with 8 bases left between them. This CDR3 region has 13 residues. The CDR3 region is CASSLEANTEAFF. The CDR3 coding sequence is TGTGCCAGCAGCCTGGAGGCGAACACTGAAGCTTTCTTT. The full variable domain, completed using reference TRBV7-9 and TRBJ1-1, is DTGVSQNPRHKITKRGQNVTFRCDPISEHNRLYWYRQTLGQGPEFLTYFQNEAQLEKSRLLSDRFSAERPKGSFSTLEIQRTEQGDSAMYLCASSLEANTEAFFGQGTRLTVV.

With respect to this clonotype: Being one base from a much bigger clone, this may be a read error. The CDR3 protein is CASSFRLGGTDAQYF. CDR3 DNA sequence: TGTGCCAGCAGTTTCCGACTAGGAGGCACAGATGCGCAGTATTTT. This chain joins TRBV12-3 or TRBV12-4 and TRBJ2-3; a possible D gene is TRBD2 (6 bases). The CDR3 runs to 15 residues.

This clonotype was seen just once. The gene calls are TRBV6-5 and TRBJ1-3, with 7 bases aligning to TRBD1. V lost 0 bases and J lost 2; bases outside the gene matches: 4. This CDR3 region has 16 residues. CDR1 and CDR2 (germline): MNHEY, SVGAGI. The CDR3 spells CASSYSLQGAGNTIYF. The CDR3 DNA sequence: TGTGCCAGCAGTTACTCCTTGCAGGGGGCTGGAAACACCATATATTTT.

The CDR3 region is CASSPGVGELFF. In DNA, the CDR3 is TGTGCCAGCAGTCCCGGGGTCGGGGAGCTGTTTTTT. The J gene is TRBJ2-2, the V gene TRBV12-3 or TRBV12-4; maybe TRBD2 (5 bases). Trimming removed 5 bases at V and 7 bases at J, with 8 bases between. The CDR3 runs 12 residues.

V is TRBV12-3 or TRBV12-4 and J is TRBJ2-1; D unclear. V lost 5 bases to trimming and J lost 6 bases, with 8 bases between them. This CDR3 region has 12 residues. CDR3 sequence: CASSHSSNEQFF. CDR3 nucleotide sequence: TGTGCCAGCAGTCACAGTAGCAATGAGCAGTTCTTC.

The chain couples TRBV12-3 or TRBV12-4 to TRBJ1-1; TRBD1 agrees at 8 bases. J was trimmed by 5 bases and V by 1 base; bases with no gene match: 15. The CDR3 runs to 18 residues. Here the CDR3 reads CASSLGPGTGLTRTEAFF. In DNA, the CDR3 is TGTGCCAGCAGTTTAGGCCCCGGGACAGGATTGACGAGAACTGAAGCTTTCTTT.